This T cell receptor beta chain was captured by sequencing in a study of CD8+CD57+ T cells in acquired aplastic anemia. For the study at large: When averaged, DNA from sorted CD4+ and CD8+ cells came to 2.5 to 3.5 ug. Among healthy donors, CD4+ cells averaged roughly 9.9 million reads.

V dropped 2 bases and J dropped 2 bases, with 11 bases sitting between them. Germline V gene data show CDR1 as LGHNA and CDR2 as YNFKEQ. The CDR3 sequence is 15 residues long. Study-wide results and caveats: Simpson's diversity of CD8+ cells was not significantly different in patients compared with controls. Fewer than 30 shared CD8+ CDR3s appeared highly expressed within patients' immunodominant clones.

Template material for TCR beta VDJ and CDR3 profiling consisted of genomic DNA. TCRdb passed the reads through MiXCR, listing each CDR3 protein once. The repertoire consists of under 150,000 distinct CDR3 sequences, with 35% to 50% occurring once and the leading ten covering 7.5% to 9.5%. Points on this clonotype: What it recognizes is unknown.

This TCR derives from a human donor in good health, serving as a control. Sequenced input: sorted CD4+, CD8+, or CD8+CD57+ T cells (not recorded which) from PBMCs. This chain connects TRBV4-2 to TRBJ2-3; maybe TRBD1 (5 bases). The CDR3 spells CASSQSLDNTDTQYF. DNA of the CDR3: TGTGCCAGCAGCCAATCGTTGGACAACACAGATACGCAGTATTTT.